The rows below give T cell receptor beta chains drawn from one sample of a study of blood T cell repertoires in COVID-19. Sequenced by immunoSEQ multiplex PCR; TCRdb stores in-frame clones only, minus some. The sample records roughly 240,000 clones, approximately 86% being singletons. Sequencing was done on a sample of PBMCs or T cells enriched from blood (not recorded which). The receptor set was obtained from a woman aged 25 to 45 with acute COVID-19. Each CDR3 is given with its conserved first and last residue. The order of the fields is J gene, clone size, V gene, D gene, CDR3 DNA, CDR3 protein. The D gene is left open where the match is weak. Clone size is shown for a subset of rows, as once, few, many or a class of expanded clone.

j_call: TRBJ1-1; clone_size: NA; v_call: TRBV13; d_call: NA; cdr3_nt: TGTGCCAGCAGCTTAAAAGGGGAGGACACTGAAGCTTTCTTT; cdr3_aa: CASSLKGEDTEAFF
j_call: TRBJ2-7; clone_size: NA; v_call: TRBV2; d_call: TRBD1; cdr3_nt: TGTGCCAGCAGTCGAACGGGACAGGGAATAGGGGAGCAGTACTTC; cdr3_aa: CASSRTGQGIGEQYF
j_call: TRBJ2-1; clone_size: NA; v_call: TRBV19; d_call: NA; cdr3_nt: TGTGCCAGTAGTAGCAGCCTCTCAGGTCACAATGAGCAGTTCTTC; cdr3_aa: CASSSSLSGHNEQFF
j_call: TRBJ1-1; clone_size: NA; v_call: TRBV6-5; d_call: NA; cdr3_nt: TGTGCCAGCACCGGGGTGGACGGAAACACTGAAGCTTTCTTT; cdr3_aa: CASTGVDGNTEAFF
j_call: TRBJ1-2; clone_size: NA; v_call: TRBV29-1; d_call: NA; cdr3_nt: TGCAGCGTTGAAGGTCGTAACTATGGCTACACCTTC; cdr3_aa: CSVEGRNYGYTF
j_call: TRBJ1-3; clone_size: NA; v_call: TRBV6-6; d_call: NA; cdr3_nt: TGTGCCAGCAGTTACTCGTCGGACAGAGGAAACACCATATATTTT; cdr3_aa: CASSYSSDRGNTIYF
j_call: TRBJ1-3; clone_size: NA; v_call: TRBV6-1; d_call: NA; cdr3_nt: TGTGCCAGCACTGAAGACCCACTTATACTCTCTGGAAACACCATATATTTT; cdr3_aa: CASTEDPLILSGNTIYF
j_call: TRBJ2-7; clone_size: NA; v_call: TRBV11-1; d_call: NA; cdr3_nt: TGTGCCAGCAGCTTAGTTGGGGAGGTGGAGTACTTC; cdr3_aa: CASSLVGEVEYF
j_call: TRBJ2-4; clone_size: NA; v_call: TRBV15; d_call: TRBD2; cdr3_nt: TGTGCCACCAGCAGAGCCCCTCCTAGCGGGGGGGCCAACATTCAGTACTTC; cdr3_aa: CATSRAPPSGGANIQYF
j_call: TRBJ2-7; clone_size: NA; v_call: TRBV11-2; d_call: TRBD2; cdr3_nt: TGTGCCAGCAGCTTAGATGCCGGGGGGGCCTACGAGCAGTACTTC; cdr3_aa: CASSLDAGGAYEQYF
j_call: TRBJ1-1; clone_size: NA; v_call: TRBV11-3; d_call: NA; cdr3_nt: TGTGCCAGCAGCTTAGATTTGGAGTTT; cdr3_aa: CASSLDLEF
j_call: TRBJ1-6; clone_size: NA; v_call: TRBV6-6; d_call: NA; cdr3_nt: TGTGCCAGCAGTTATCGACTGGGTCTGAGTTGGTCACCCCTCCACTTT; cdr3_aa: CASSYRLGLSWSPLHF
j_call: TRBJ1-5; clone_size: NA; v_call: TRBV7-2; d_call: NA; cdr3_nt: TGTGCCAGCAGCTTAAATTCTCAGGGTAATCAGCCCCAGCATTTT; cdr3_aa: CASSLNSQGNQPQHF
j_call: TRBJ2-3; clone_size: once; v_call: TRBV19; d_call: TRBD2; cdr3_nt: TGTGCCAGTAGTGTGCGGGGGGCGATCACAGATACGCAGTATTTT; cdr3_aa: CASSVRGAITDTQYF
j_call: TRBJ1-1; clone_size: NA; v_call: TRBV5-4; d_call: NA; cdr3_nt: TGTGCCAGCAGCTTAGGCAGGGCCACCACTGAAGCTTTCTTT; cdr3_aa: CASSLGRATTEAFF
j_call: TRBJ1-1; clone_size: NA; v_call: TRBV6-5; d_call: NA; cdr3_nt: TGTGCCAGCAGGCTGGCGGGATGGGACACTGAAGCTTTCTTT; cdr3_aa: CASRLAGWDTEAFF
j_call: TRBJ1-5; clone_size: NA; v_call: TRBV12-5; d_call: NA; cdr3_nt: TGTGTTAGTGGTTTTTTCGGCAATCAGCCCCAGCATTTT; cdr3_aa: CVSGFFGNQPQHF
j_call: TRBJ1-1; clone_size: NA; v_call: TRBV4-2; d_call: NA; cdr3_nt: TGTGCCAGCAGCCTCGGACCTATGGACAGCGTGGCTGAAGCTTTCTTT; cdr3_aa: CASSLGPMDSVAEAFF
j_call: TRBJ2-5; clone_size: NA; v_call: TRBV30; d_call: NA; cdr3_nt: TGTGCCGTCCGTGGGAGCGCTCAGACCCAGTACTTC; cdr3_aa: CAVRGSAQTQYF
j_call: TRBJ1-1; clone_size: NA; v_call: TRBV29-1; d_call: TRBD1; cdr3_nt: TGCAGCGTTGAAACAGGGGCGAGGACTGAAGCTTTCTTT; cdr3_aa: CSVETGARTEAFF
j_call: TRBJ2-4; clone_size: NA; v_call: TRBV18; d_call: NA; cdr3_nt: TGTGCCAGCTCACCACCACAGGGTTCCATAGCCAAAAACATTCAGTACTTC; cdr3_aa: CASSPPQGSIAKNIQYF
j_call: TRBJ1-2; clone_size: NA; v_call: TRBV5-1; d_call: NA; cdr3_nt: TGCGCCAGCAGCGATGTCCTCCAGGGAACTTATAACTATGGCTACACCTTC; cdr3_aa: CASSDVLQGTYNYGYTF
j_call: TRBJ1-1; clone_size: NA; v_call: TRBV7-6; d_call: NA; cdr3_nt: TGTGCCAGCAGCCGACGCCCTGGCGGTGAAGGCACTGAAGCTTTCTTT; cdr3_aa: CASSRRPGGEGTEAFF
j_call: TRBJ1-4; clone_size: NA; v_call: TRBV2; d_call: TRBD1; cdr3_nt: TGTGCCAGCAGTGAACAGGGGGATGAAAAACTGTTTTTT; cdr3_aa: CASSEQGDEKLFF
j_call: TRBJ1-2; clone_size: once; v_call: TRBV6-5; d_call: TRBD1; cdr3_nt: TGTGCCAGCAGGCCAGGGGGCATTTCGCAGGGCTACACCTTC; cdr3_aa: CASRPGGISQGYTF
j_call: TRBJ2-2; clone_size: NA; v_call: TRBV2; d_call: NA; cdr3_nt: TGTGCCAGCAGTGAAGCGCTTAGGGAGACCGGGGAGCTGTTTTTT; cdr3_aa: CASSEALRETGELFF
j_call: TRBJ2-7; clone_size: NA; v_call: TRBV19; d_call: TRBD1; cdr3_nt: TGTGCCAGTAGTCCCCAGGGGGTAGACGAGCAGTACTTC; cdr3_aa: CASSPQGVDEQYF
j_call: TRBJ1-2; clone_size: once; v_call: TRBV14; d_call: TRBD1; cdr3_nt: TGTGCCAGCAGCTACCAGGGGGCCTATGGCTACACCTTC; cdr3_aa: CASSYQGAYGYTF
j_call: TRBJ1-2; clone_size: NA; v_call: TRBV28; d_call: TRBD1; cdr3_nt: TGTGCCAGCAGTTCCTCCTCCGGGACAGGCTTTAACTATGGCTACACCTTC; cdr3_aa: CASSSSSGTGFNYGYTF
j_call: TRBJ1-2; clone_size: NA; v_call: TRBV6-5; d_call: TRBD1; cdr3_nt: TGTGCCAGCCGCCGCGTGGACAGGGGTTATGGCTACACCTTC; cdr3_aa: CASRRVDRGYGYTF
j_call: TRBJ2-3; clone_size: once; v_call: TRBV5-1; d_call: TRBD2; cdr3_nt: TGCGCCAGCAGCCAAGGACTAGCGGGGGCCCTGAGGACGCAGTATTTT; cdr3_aa: CASSQGLAGALRTQYF
j_call: TRBJ2-7; clone_size: NA; v_call: TRBV12-1; d_call: NA; cdr3_nt: TGTGCCAGCAGCTTTGACAGGGACTACGAGCAGTACTTC; cdr3_aa: CASSFDRDYEQYF
j_call: TRBJ1-1; clone_size: NA; v_call: TRBV6-5; d_call: NA; cdr3_nt: TGTGCCAGCAGTTACTCTAGCAGGGCGCTTGTCACTGAAGCTTTCTTT; cdr3_aa: CASSYSSRALVTEAFF
j_call: TRBJ1-1; clone_size: once; v_call: TRBV9; d_call: TRBD1; cdr3_nt: TGTGCCAGCAGCTTAGGACAGGGGCACACTGAAGCTTTCTTT; cdr3_aa: CASSLGQGHTEAFF
j_call: TRBJ1-1; clone_size: NA; v_call: TRBV4-3; d_call: NA; cdr3_nt: TGCGCCAGCAGCCAAGTTGCGGGGGCGAGGGACACTGAAGCTTTCTTT; cdr3_aa: CASSQVAGARDTEAFF
j_call: TRBJ1-1; clone_size: NA; v_call: TRBV4-1; d_call: TRBD1; cdr3_nt: TGCGCCAGCAGCCAAATCGGGACAGCGAACACTGAAGCTTTCTTT; cdr3_aa: CASSQIGTANTEAFF
j_call: TRBJ1-1; clone_size: NA; v_call: TRBV7-6; d_call: TRBD1; cdr3_nt: TGTGCCAGCAGCTCCGGGACAGCAATGAACACTGAAGCTTTCTTT; cdr3_aa: CASSSGTAMNTEAFF
j_call: TRBJ2-5; clone_size: NA; v_call: TRBV9; d_call: NA; cdr3_nt: TGTGCCAGCAGCGACCCGACGGAGGAAGAGACCCAGTACTTC; cdr3_aa: CASSDPTEEETQYF
j_call: TRBJ2-5; clone_size: NA; v_call: TRBV18; d_call: TRBD1; cdr3_nt: TGTGCCAGCTCACCCCTAGCCGGGACAGGGCTAGAGACCCAGTACTTC; cdr3_aa: CASSPLAGTGLETQYF
j_call: TRBJ1-5; clone_size: NA; v_call: TRBV11-3; d_call: NA; cdr3_nt: TGTGCCAGCAGCTCAATTTCAGGGGTAATGGGGGATAGCAATCAGCCCCAGCATTTT; cdr3_aa: CASSSISGVMGDSNQPQHF
j_call: TRBJ2-2; clone_size: NA; v_call: TRBV13; d_call: NA; cdr3_nt: TGTGCCAGCAGCCGGACTCCCGGGGAGCTGTTTTTT; cdr3_aa: CASSRTPGELFF